The present entry profiles one T cell receptor (beta chain) with its context. Its antigen remains unidentified. The data were taken from a study of cytomegalovirus exposure and HLA in healthy donors. V was clipped by 2 bases and J by 3 bases; unmatched bases: 2. The CDR3 is made up of 13 amino acids. CDR1 SGHTS and CDR2 YDEGEE come from the germline V gene. PCR employed 60 Vbeta and 13 Jbeta primers. Sequenced by immunoSEQ multiplex PCR; TCRdb stores in-frame clones only, minus some. The data show about 25,000 clones, 60% to 80% seen once. General study results and limits: There was a cluster of highly shared sequence variants that was likely a sequencing artifact. HLA-A and HLA-B allele assignments for most subjects were reportedly predicted accurately using TCR beta sequences.

It was healthy bone marrow donors who served as donors. This clonotype was sampled from a male donor in good health and CMV-seronegative. V gene TRBV5-8 combines with J gene TRBJ2-7; 7 bases fit TRBD1. Source material: PBMCs. The CDR3 DNA sequence: TGTGCCAGCAGCTTCGCAGGGGGCTACGAGCAGTACTTC. It encodes CASSFAGGYEQYF.